The 22 T cell receptor beta chains below all came from one sample that was sequenced in a study of blood T cell repertoires in COVID-19. Clones were sequenced by immunoSEQ multiplex PCR, and TCRdb holds only the in-frame ones, with some missing. The sample holds about 300,000 clones, more than 75% seen once. The material sequenced was PBMCs or T cells enriched from blood (not recorded which). Receptor source: a man in his thirties or forties who had recovered from COVID-19.

The chain uses TRBV7-6 and TRBJ2-2; D not resolved. The germline V and J ends were trimmed by 3 bases and 3 bases, with 5 bases remaining between them. CDR1 is SGHVS, CDR2 FNYEAQ, per germline. There are 13 residues in the CDR3. The CDR3 sequence: CASSFRYTGELFF. The CDR3 region has the DNA TGTGCCAGCAGCTTTAGATACACCGGGGAGCTGTTTTTT.

The chain couples TRBV5-4 to TRBJ2-7; 8 nucleotides align to TRBD1. This CDR3 comprises 17 residues. In germline, CDR1 is SGHNT, CDR2 YYREEE (reference sequence). V lost 1 base and J lost 1; bases outside the gene matches: 10. The CDR3 protein is CASSLNAGGFVSYEQYF. For the CDR3, the DNA is TGTGCCAGCAGCTTGAATGCAGGGGGCTTCGTGTCCTACGAGCAGTACTTC.

The chain has TRBV6-5 and TRBJ1-5; D unresolved. The CDR3 is made up of 15 amino acids. Trimming cost V 7 bases and J 7 bases, with 20 bases left between them. Germline loops: CDR1 MNHEY, CDR2 SVGAGI. The CDR3 region has the DNA TGTGCCAGCACTAAACCATGGGCGGGGAGACAGCCCCAGCATTTT. It codes for CASTKPWAGRQPQHF.

This rearrangement joins TRBV7-6 to TRBJ1-3, with D possibly TRBD1 on 6 matching bases. V shed 1 base and J shed 1 base, with 8 bases lying between them. Germline loops: CDR1 SGHVS, CDR2 FNYEAQ. This CDR3 is built from 15 residues. CDR3 nucleotides: TGTGCCAGCAGCTTAGGACAGGAGTCTGGAAACACCATATATTTT. Translation gives CASSLGQESGNTIYF. The full variable domain, completed using reference TRBV7-6 and TRBJ1-3, is GAGVSQSPRYKVTKRGQDVALRCDPISGHVSLYWYRQALGQGPEFLTYFNYEAQQDKSGLPNDRFSAERPEGSISTLTIQRTEQRDSAMYRCASSLGQESGNTIYFGEGSWLTVV.

CDR3 DNA: TGCGCCAGCAGCTTCCTTGTGGGGGGAGGGAATTCACCCCTCCACTTT. Its translation: CASSFLVGGGNSPLHF. The chain combines TRBV5-1 with TRBJ1-6, with TRBD1 as a possible D gene (5 bases). CDR3 size: 16 residues. Germline V gene lookup returns CDR1 SGHRS and CDR2 YFSETQ. V was pared by 2 bases and J by 7 bases, with 16 bases between.

This clone was counted between two and nine times. The chain carries TRBV28 and TRBJ1-2; no reliable D call. V was clipped by 8 bases and J by 7 bases, with 17 bases between them. Germline CDR1 is MDHEN and CDR2 is SYDVKM. This CDR3 contains 13 residues. This CDR3 reads CASASEGALGYTF. The CDR3 DNA sequence: TGTGCCAGCGCATCAGAGGGTGCACTTGGCTACACCTTC.

The chain links TRBV6-5 to TRBJ2-2, with D possibly being TRBD2 (6 bases). CDR1 and CDR2 from the germline V gene are MNHEY and SVGAGI. The CDR3 loop spans 15 amino acids. V was pared by 5 bases and J by 2 bases, with 12 bases between. Written as DNA, the CDR3 is TGTGCCAGCAGTCCGGGACTGATAAACACCGGGGAGCTGTTTTTT. Protein product: CASSPGLINTGELFF.

The chain employs TRBV6-5 and TRBJ2-1; 7 nucleotides align to TRBD2. Per the germline V gene, CDR1 is MNHEY and CDR2 is SVGAGI. The CDR3 is made up of 16 amino acids. V trimming: 1 base; J trimming: 4 bases; junction bases outside the gene matches: 7. As DNA, the CDR3 is TGTGCCAGCAGTTACTTCAGGCGGGAGCGTTACAATGAGCAGTTCTTC. It codes for CASSYFRRERYNEQFF.

V and J are TRBV6-5 and TRBJ1-4; 7 bases match TRBD1. The CDR3 length is 15 residues. J was trimmed by 5 bases and V by 6 bases; bases with no gene match: 9. Germline V gene sequence: CDR1 MNHEY, CDR2 SVGAGI. The CDR3 loop reads CASRQQDRSNEKLFF. In nucleotides, the CDR3 is TGTGCCAGCAGACAACAGGACAGGTCGAATGAAAAACTGTTTTTT.

The chain links TRBV28 to TRBJ1-6; D not resolved. The CDR3 has 16 amino acids. Germline loops: CDR1 MDHEN, CDR2 SYDVKM. V was clipped by 5 bases and J by 0 bases, with 11 bases between them. The CDR3 is CASSEPGSSYNSPLHF. CDR3 nucleotide sequence: TGTGCCAGCAGTGAACCGGGGAGCTCCTATAATTCACCCCTCCACTTT.

This CDR3 reads CARRDPGPGQYF. In nucleotides, the CDR3 is TGTGCCAGGCGGGACCCCGGGCCCGGGCAGTACTTC. The chain has TRBV19 and TRBJ2-7, with D possibly matching TRBD2 (6 bases). This CDR3 spans 12 amino acids. Germline V lookup: CDR1 LNHDA, CDR2 SQIVND (reference sequence). The V end was cut by 9 bases, the J end by 9 bases, with 18 bases between.

The J gene is TRBJ1-4, the V gene TRBV11-2, with 8 bases aligning to TRBD1. CDR1 is SGHAT and CDR2 is FQNNGV in the germline V gene. After removal of 5 bases from V and 7 bases from J, the junction contained 9 bases not matched to a gene. The CDR3 contains 15 residues. The CDR3 sequence: CASSEGDRRAEKLFF. The CDR3, as DNA: TGTGCCAGCAGCGAAGGGGACAGGCGGGCTGAAAAACTGTTTTTT.

V gene TRBV5-6 combines with J gene TRBJ1-2; TRBD1 might be the D (5 bases). V dropped 6 bases and J dropped 8 bases, with 20 bases sitting between them. Germline-derived CDR1 and CDR2 are SGHDT and YYEEEE. This CDR3 has 14 residues. The CDR3 DNA sequence: TGTGCCAGCAACACCGGACAAAGGGCAGACGGCTACACCTTC. This encodes CASNTGQRADGYTF. Using reference TRBV5-6 and TRBJ1-2 for the parts outside the CDR3, the full variable domain is DAGVTQSPTHLIKTRGQQVTLRCSPKSGHDTVSWYQQALGQGPQFIFQYYEEEERQRGNFPDRFSGHQFPNYSSELNVNALLLGDSALYLCASNTGQRADGYTFGSGTRLTVV.

This chain joins TRBV5-6 and TRBJ1-2, with D uncertain. Germline lookup yields CDR1 SGHDT and CDR2 YYEEEE. Trimming removed 2 bases from V and 4 bases from J, with 9 bases in between. The CDR3 loop spans 13 amino acids. In DNA form, the CDR3 reads TGTGCCAGCAGCTTTGTTGCAGGCTATGGCTACACCTTC. This gives the protein CASSFVAGYGYTF.

This clone has only one observation. The chain has TRBV19 and TRBJ2-1, with 7 bases that match TRBD1. CDR1 is LNHDA, CDR2 SQIVND, per germline (reference sequence). The CDR3 length is 15 residues. Trimming cost V 1 base and J 7 bases; bases outside gene matches: 7. CDR3 DNA sequence: TGTGCCAGTAGTATAGCAGGGGGTGTAGGGAATGAGCAGTTCTTC. Protein product: CASSIAGGVGNEQFF. The full variable domain, its missing parts supplied by reference TRBV19 and TRBJ2-1, is DGGITQSPKYLFRKEGQNVTLSCEQNLNHDAMYWYRQDPGQGLRLIYYSQIVNDFQKGDIAEGYSVSREKKESFPLTVTSAQKNPTAFYLCASSIAGGVGNEQFFGPGTRLTVL.

The J gene is TRBJ2-2, the V gene TRBV5-1, with a weak D call TRBD1 (6 bases). Per the germline V gene, CDR1 is SGHRS and CDR2 is YFSETQ. Between the trimmed V and J ends, which lost 6 bases and 3 bases, there was a span of 12 bases. The CDR3 is 14 amino acids. Here the CDR3 reads CASTEQGDTGELFF. CDR3 DNA sequence: TGCGCCAGCACTGAACAGGGTGACACCGGGGAGCTGTTTTTT.

The chain carries TRBV3-1 (or the pseudogene TRBV3-2) and TRBJ2-5; 11 nucleotides match TRBD2. Germline assignment: CDR1 LGHDT and CDR2 YNNKEL (reference sequence). With V trimmed by 3 bases and J by 2 bases, 2 bases remained unmatched. This CDR3 has 15 residues. The CDR3 here is CASSQLAGGQETQYF. DNA for the CDR3: TGTGCCAGCAGCCAGCTAGCGGGGGGACAAGAGACCCAGTACTTC.

DNA for the CDR3: TGTGCCAGCTCACCGCAGGGGTTCGTTGCTAATGAAAAACTGTTTTTT. Translated, it gives CASSPQGFVANEKLFF. This chain uses TRBV18 with TRBJ1-4, with D tentatively TRBD1 (6 bases). V lost 3 bases, J lost 3 bases, and 14 bases lay in between. The CDR3 runs to 16 residues. Per germline, CDR1 KGHSH and CDR2 LQKENI.

V is TRBV5-6 and J is TRBJ2-3; 10 bases line up with TRBD2. This CDR3 has 16 amino acids. Germline V gene data show CDR1 as SGHDT and CDR2 as YYEEEE. Trimming removed 5 bases from V and 0 bases from J; junction bases left unmatched: 6. The CDR3 here is CASSPRTSGSTDTQYF. The CDR3 region has the DNA TGTGCCAGCAGTCCCAGGACTAGCGGAAGCACAGATACGCAGTATTTT.

The chain is built from TRBV7-9 and TRBJ2-3, with TRBD2 identical over 10 bases. The CDR3 runs 13 residues. The V segment lost 11 bases and the J segment 5 bases; nucleotides outside the gene matches: 7. Germline assignment: CDR1 SEHNR and CDR2 FQNEAQ (reference sequence). Written as DNA, the CDR3 is TGTGCCTTCAGCGGGAGGGCCAGAGATACGCAGTATTTT. Translated, it gives CAFSGRARDTQYF.

This rearrangement joins TRBV5-4 to TRBJ2-2, with TRBD2 matching over 14 bases. The germline V gene has CDR1 SGHNT and CDR2 YYREEE (reference sequence). The CDR3 has 17 residues. Trimming removed 4 bases from V and 5 bases from J; junction bases left unmatched: 7. The CDR3 reads CASSEGLAGVATGELFF. The CDR3 coding sequence is TGTGCCAGCAGCGAGGGACTAGCGGGAGTCGCGACCGGGGAGCTGTTTTTT.

The chain couples TRBV6-5 to TRBJ1-2, with D tentatively TRBD1 (5 bases). The CDR3 extends over 14 amino acids. Trimming took 7 bases from V and 2 from J, leaving 14 bases between them. The V gene's germline CDR1 is MNHEY and CDR2 SVGAGI. CDR3 region: CASNGGEGNYGYTF. The CDR3 DNA reads as TGTGCCAGCAACGGGGGGGAGGGGAACTATGGCTACACCTTC.